Here is one T cell receptor (beta chain) with its context. The sample comes from a study of blood T cell repertoires in COVID-19. For the study at large: COVID-19 samples collected from the United States, Italy and Spain covered acute and convalescent phases. PBMCs, B-cell-depleted T cells, or T cells were the source of the cDNA or gDNA that made up the material.

Per the original data handling: Using reference gene primer amplification, nucleated cell counts were estimated. This table comes from immunoSEQ multiplex PCR, and its TCRdb copy is limited to in-frame clones, with some not included. That table gives V, J and clone size, and the DNA gave D and trimming. The table records around 150,000 clones, 86% of them present only once. The ends were cut back, 1 base at V and 10 bases at J, with 14 bases in the middle. Germline V gene sequence: CDR1 SGHTA, CDR2 FQGTGA. The CDR3 spans 15 residues. The source material was peripheral blood. This chain connects TRBV7-3 to TRBJ1-6; D is possibly TRBD1 (5 bases). This sequence was found in a young man with acute or convalescent COVID-19. The CDR3 region is CASSLIPGRGSPLHF. CDR3 bases: TGTGCCAGCAGCTTAATCCCAGGGAGGGGATCACCCCTCCACTTT.